The sequence of this T cell receptor beta chain was determined in a study of early T cells in non-severe SARS-CoV-2 infection (dated by TCRdb to the early 2020s). As for the study more broadly: Because TCR sequencing relied on bulk RNA taken from unsorted whole blood, pairing of alpha and beta chains was not possible.

This clonotype was counted many times. Its antigen remains unidentified. Base qualities are not at hand, and no much larger clone is one base apart. This was a case-control study nested in a cohort of healthcare workers in London, UK, who had nasopharyngeal swab PCR tests and blood samples taken every week. Healthcare workers were recruited between 23 and 31 March 2020, during the week of the UK lockdown, and were followed weekly for up to about 16 weeks. Summary of the overall study and its limitations: VDJdb matching was skewed toward anti-spike CD8 responses, so virus-specific expansions were likely underestimated and private and CD4 specificities were missed.

Library method: 5' RACE. The reads were generated on a NextSeq 500. The TCR library protocol attached unique molecular identifiers to individual cDNA molecules to correct for sequencing error and PCR bias. Both TCR alpha and beta chains were sequenced, and tight co-correlation was observed between alpha and beta sequence abundances in each sample. Per the source publication's procedure: Decombinator V4 was used to annotate the V gene, J gene and CDR3 of the TCR sequences. Expanded TCRs were defined as changing significantly between any two time points under a Poisson model with p below 0.0001. Abundances of TCRs were expressed as counts per million after normalisation to the total number of TCRs sequenced in each sample. MAIT TCRs were defined by TRAV1-2 paired with TRAJ12, TRAJ20 or TRAJ33, and iNKT TCRs by TRAV10 paired with TRAJ18. VDJdb, accessed 1 November 2021, was searched for CMV, EBV and SARS-CoV-2 annotated TCRs, excluding TCRs annotated for multiple antigens. The public sequencing data were trimmed at Q25 with fastp and processed into clonotypes with MiXCR by TCRdb, which kept only in-frame beta chains. Merged by CDR3 protein, the rows form single entries marked with the most common genes and DNA. These V and J calls originate from TCRdb's pipeline instead of the authors' own analysis. Recorded for this sample are about 46,000 distinct CDR3 sequences; roughly 5.4% of them occurred a single time. Jointly, the top ten make up roughly 5.2% of the sample.

From cysteine to phenylalanine, the CDR3 is 16 amino acids long. Left in the record is the CDR3 DNA by itself, 48 bases read in frame from the first base. The germline V gene provides CDR1 SGDLS and CDR2 YYNGEE. The germline V and J ends show losses of 1 base and 3 bases respectively, and no gene match explains 5 bases of the junction. The V gene is TRBV9 and the J gene is TRBJ2-3, with 10 bases in between that match TRBD2. This sequence originates from an adult who was a healthcare worker with PCR-confirmed SARS-CoV-2 infection or an uninfected control (not recorded which). This material consisted of whole blood, taken at baseline. The nucleotides read TGTGCCAGCAGCGTATCCGGGACTAGCGTTACAGATACGCAGTATTTT. It codes for CASSVSGTSVTDTQYF.